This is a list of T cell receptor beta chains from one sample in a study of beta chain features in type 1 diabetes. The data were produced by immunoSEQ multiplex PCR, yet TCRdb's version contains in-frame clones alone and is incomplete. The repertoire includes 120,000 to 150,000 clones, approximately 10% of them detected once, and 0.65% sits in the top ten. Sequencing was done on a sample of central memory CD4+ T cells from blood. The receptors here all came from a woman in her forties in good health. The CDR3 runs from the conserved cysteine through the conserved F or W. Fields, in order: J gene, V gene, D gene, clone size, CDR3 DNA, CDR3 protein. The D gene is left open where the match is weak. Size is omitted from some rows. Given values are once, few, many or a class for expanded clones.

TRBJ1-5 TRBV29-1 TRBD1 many TGCAGCGCCCGGACAGGGGCAAATAGCAATCAGCCCCAGCATTTT CSARTGANSNQPQHF
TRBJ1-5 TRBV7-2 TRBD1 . TGTGCCAGCAGCTTTGGGTGGGACAGACCTTATAGCAATCAGCCCCAGCATTTT CASSFGWDRPYSNQPQHF
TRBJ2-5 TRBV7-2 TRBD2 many TGTGCCAGCAGCTTCCGCGGGGGGGCGGGGGAGACCCAGTACTTC CASSFRGGAGETQYF
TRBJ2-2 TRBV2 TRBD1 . TGTGCCAGCGGCCAACAGGGGACCGGGGAGCTGTTTTTT CASGQQGTGELFF
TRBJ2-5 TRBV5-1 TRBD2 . TGCGCCAGCAGCCGGAGCGGGGGGTCAGAGACCCAGTACTTC CASSRSGGSETQYF
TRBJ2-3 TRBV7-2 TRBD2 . TGTGCCAGCAGCCGTCATGGGACTAGCGGGGGAGGATCAGATACGCAGTATTTT CASSRHGTSGGGSDTQYF
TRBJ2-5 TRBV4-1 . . TGCGCCAGCAGCCACCCACAGTTACAAGAGACCCAGTACTTC CASSHPQLQETQYF
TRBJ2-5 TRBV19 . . TGTGCCAGTAGTATAACTGGGCTGGAGACCCAGTACTTC CASSITGLETQYF
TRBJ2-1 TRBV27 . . TGTGCCAGCAGTTTCCAGGGGGGCTACAATGAGCAGTTCTTC CASSFQGGYNEQFF
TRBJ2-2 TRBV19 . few TGTGCCAGTAATATCGAGGGGGAGCTGTTTTTT CASNIEGELFF
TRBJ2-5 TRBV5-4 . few TGTGCCAGCAGCTTGGGACTCGCACAAGAGACCCAGTACTTC CASSLGLAQETQYF
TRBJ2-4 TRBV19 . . TGTGCCAGTAGTAGTTTGGACAGTCTCAAAAACATTCAGTACTTC CASSSLDSLKNIQYF
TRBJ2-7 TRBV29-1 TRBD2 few TGCAGCGTTGGCGGGGGGCCATACGAGCAGTACTTC CSVGGGPYEQYF
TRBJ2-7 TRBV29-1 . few TGCAGCGCACAGACCACCTACGAGCAGTACTTC CSAQTTYEQYF
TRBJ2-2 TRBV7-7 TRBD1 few TGTGCCGGAGGCCGGGGGACAGGGGTCACCGGGGAGCTGTTTTTT CAGGRGTGVTGELFF
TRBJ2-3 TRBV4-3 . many TGCGCCAGCAGCCAAGGTCTAGCTAGAGATACGCAGTATTTT CASSQGLARDTQYF
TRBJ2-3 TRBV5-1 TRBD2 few TGCGCCAGCAGGAGGACTAGCGGTAGCACAGATACGCAGTATTTT CASRRTSGSTDTQYF
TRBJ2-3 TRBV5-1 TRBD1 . TGCGCCAGCAGCTTCGGGACAGGGTCCTCAGATACGCAGTATTTT CASSFGTGSSDTQYF
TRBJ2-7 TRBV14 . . TGTGCCAGCAGCCTGAGCCGGGACTCACCCCGGTACTTC CASSLSRDSPRYF
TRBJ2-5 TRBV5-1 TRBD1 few TGCGCCAGCAAAGGGGGCGCGGTACGAGAGACCCAGTACTTC CASKGGAVRETQYF
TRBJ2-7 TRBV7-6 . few TGTGCCAGCAGCTTAGGAGCGGACCTGTCCTACGAGCAGTACTTC CASSLGADLSYEQYF
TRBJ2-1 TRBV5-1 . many TGCGCCAGCGGAGGAAATGAGCAGTTCTTC CASGGNEQFF
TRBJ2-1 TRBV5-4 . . TGTGCCAGCAGCACCACGACCCGGAGGCAGTTCTTC CASSTTTRRQFF
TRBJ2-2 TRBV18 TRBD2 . TGTGCCAGCTCACCAGCCAGCGGGGGGTTCGCCGGGGAGCTGTTTTTT CASSPASGGFAGELFF
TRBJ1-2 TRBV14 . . TGTGCCAGCAGCCAAGGGGCAGGCGCCTATGGCTACACCTTC CASSQGAGAYGYTF
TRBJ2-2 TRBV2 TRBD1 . TGTGCCAACCACCGGGACAGCGGCTCCCGGGAGCTGTTTTTT CANHRDSGSRELFF
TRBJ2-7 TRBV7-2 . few TGTGCCAGCAGCTTCTCGGAGAGCTCCTACGAGCAGTACTTC CASSFSESSYEQYF
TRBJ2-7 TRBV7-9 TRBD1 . TGTGCCAGCAGCCAAGGGGGCAGGGCAGGGGTCGAGCAGTACTTC CASSQGGRAGVEQYF
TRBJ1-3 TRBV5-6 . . TGTGCCAGCAGCCCAAGGACAGCCTCTGGAAACACCATATATTTT CASSPRTASGNTIYF
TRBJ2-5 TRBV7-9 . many TGTGCCAGCAGTCAAACTTCTGAGACCCAGTACTTC CASSQTSETQYF
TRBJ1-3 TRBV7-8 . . TGTGCCAGCAGCGTAGGCGGGAAAGGAAACACCATATATTTT CASSVGGKGNTIYF
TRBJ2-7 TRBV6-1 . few TGTGCCACCACTCTAGCGCCAAGCTCCTACGAGCAGTACTTC CATTLAPSSYEQYF
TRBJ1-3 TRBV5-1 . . TGCGCCAGCAGCTTGTCGCAGGGTGGAGCTCGTGCTGGAAACACCATATATTTT CASSLSQGGARAGNTIYF
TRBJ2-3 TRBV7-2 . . TGTGCCAGCAGCTATAGTCCAGGTCGGAGCACAGATACGCAGTATTTT CASSYSPGRSTDTQYF
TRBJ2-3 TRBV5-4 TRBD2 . TGTGCCAGCAGCTTGGTGCTAGCGGGGGCCTCAGATACGCAGTATTTT CASSLVLAGASDTQYF
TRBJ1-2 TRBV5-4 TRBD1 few TGTGCCAGCACCAAGGTCAGGGGGCATGGCTACACCTTC CASTKVRGHGYTF
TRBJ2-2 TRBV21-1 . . . CASSKGGGEEPGSCFF
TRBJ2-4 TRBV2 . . TGTGCCAGCAGTGACTACAGTCCCCTAGCCAAAAACATTCAGTACTTC CASSDYSPLAKNIQYF
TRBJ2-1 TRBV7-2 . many TGTGCCAGCAGCTTCGACTACCAATCCTACAATGAGCAGTTCTTC CASSFDYQSYNEQFF
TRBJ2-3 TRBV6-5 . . TGTGCCAGCAAGACAAGTAGCACAGATACGCAGTATTTT CASKTSSTDTQYF
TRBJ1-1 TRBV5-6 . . TGTGCCAGCAGCCCCCCCGCGGGGGCGAGTCGGGGAGCTTTCTTT CASSPPAGASRGAFF
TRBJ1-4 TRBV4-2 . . TGTGCCAGCAGCCAAGAGACAACAACTAATGAAAAACTGTTTTTT CASSQETTTNEKLFF
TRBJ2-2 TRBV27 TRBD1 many TGTGCCAGCAGTGTGACACAGGGGACCGGGGAGCTGTTTTTT CASSVTQGTGELFF
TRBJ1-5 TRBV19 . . TGTGCCAGTAGTATAGATAGCCCAATGGTCTTTAGCAATCAGCCCCAGCATTTT CASSIDSPMVFSNQPQHF
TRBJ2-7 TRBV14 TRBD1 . TGTGCCAGCAGCCAAGGAGACAGGGGTTTTAGGGAGCAGTACTTC CASSQGDRGFREQYF
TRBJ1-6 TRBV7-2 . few TGTGCCAGCAGCTTAGTCCCGGGCGGCCTCGGGGGGTCCCCCCTCCACTTT CASSLVPGGLGGSPLHF
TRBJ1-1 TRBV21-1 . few TGTGCCAGCATCGCAGGGGGCGGGAAGTCGACTGAAGCTTTCTTT CASIAGGGKSTEAFF
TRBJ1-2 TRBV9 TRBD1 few TGTGCCAGCAGCGTAGGTGGAGGGGGCGGCTATGGCTACACCTTC CASSVGGGGGYGYTF
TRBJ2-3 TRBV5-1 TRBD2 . TGCGCCAGCAGCCACGGACTAGCGGGGGGGCCTGGGGATACGCAGTATTTT CASSHGLAGGPGDTQYF
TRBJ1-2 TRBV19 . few TGTGCCAGTCTTTCCGGGACACGGTATGGCTACACCTTC CASLSGTRYGYTF
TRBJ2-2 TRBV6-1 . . TGTGCCAGCAGTGAATGGAACAGGTGGGACACCGGGGAGCTGTTTTTT CASSEWNRWDTGELFF
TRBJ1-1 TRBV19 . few TGTGCCAGTAGTATGAGCCAGGCCCTATCATGGGCTTTCTTT CASSMSQALSWAFF